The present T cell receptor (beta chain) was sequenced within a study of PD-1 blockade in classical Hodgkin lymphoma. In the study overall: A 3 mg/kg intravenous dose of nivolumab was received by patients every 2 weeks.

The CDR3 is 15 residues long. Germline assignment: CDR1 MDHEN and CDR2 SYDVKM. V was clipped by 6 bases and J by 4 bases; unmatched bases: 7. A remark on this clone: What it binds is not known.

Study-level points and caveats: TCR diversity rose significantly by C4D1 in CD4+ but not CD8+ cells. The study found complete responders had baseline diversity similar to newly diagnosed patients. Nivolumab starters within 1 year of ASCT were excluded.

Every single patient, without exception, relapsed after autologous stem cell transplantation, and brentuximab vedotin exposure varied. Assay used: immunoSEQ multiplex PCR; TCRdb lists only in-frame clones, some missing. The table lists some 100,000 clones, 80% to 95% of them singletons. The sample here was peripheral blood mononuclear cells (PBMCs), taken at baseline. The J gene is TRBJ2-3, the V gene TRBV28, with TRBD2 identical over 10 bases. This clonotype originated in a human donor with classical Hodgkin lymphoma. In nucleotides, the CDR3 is TGTGCCAGCAGCCTCAGCGGGAGGGCCGCAGATACGCAGTATTTT. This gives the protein CASSLSGRAADTQYF.